The sequence of this TCR beta chain was determined in a study of blood T cell repertoires in COVID-19. Study background: Collection of acute and convalescent COVID-19 samples took place in the United States, Italy and Spain. The analysed material was cDNA or gDNA that came from T cells, B-cell-depleted T cells, or PBMCs.

Authors' analysis steps: Amplifying reference gene primers gave estimates of nucleated cell counts. TCRdb's copy holds only in-frame clones and misses some; the assay was immunoSEQ multiplex PCR. Clonal size and the V and J genes are those of that table, whereas D and trimming came from the DNA. The table records around 220,000 clones, 75% to 90% of them present only once. Per germline, CDR1 MNHNY and CDR2 SVGAGI (reference sequence). CDR3 length equals 13 residues. The V end lost 5 bases, the J end lost 2 bases, and 9 bases lay between the germline ends. It was during active infection that Seattle patients were enrolled and then longitudinally followed.

V usage is TRBV6-6 and J usage is TRBJ1-2; D gene uncertain. The sequenced sample was peripheral blood. The clonotype originates from a woman aged 80 or over with COVID-19, enrolled during active disease. The CDR3 is CASSRTGNYGYTF. Written as DNA, the CDR3 is TGTGCCAGCAGTAGGACGGGAAACTATGGCTACACCTTC.